This T cell receptor beta chain appears in the sequencing data of a study of vaccination effects on CD4 cells after COVID-19. Here immunoSEQ multiplex PCR was the method, and the copy in TCRdb shows in-frame clones only, minus some. Counted here are 45,000 to 55,000 clones, 74% occurring once; the ten biggest clones make up about 5.4%. From germline, CDR1 is SGHNT and CDR2 YYREEE (reference sequence). The CDR3 is made up of 15 amino acids. J gave up 3 bases and V 2 bases, and 7 bases lay outside the gene matches. Subsequent to 10 days of culture, CD4+ T cells were isolated. This individual tested PCR-positive for SARS-CoV-2 infection between March and December 2020. BNT162b2 vaccine or mRNA-1273 vaccine was given to participants in two doses. Regarding this clone: Its antigen is as yet unknown.

The J gene is TRBJ1-2, the V gene TRBV5-4; 7 bases are a match to TRBD1. This sample comprised CD4+ T cells from PBMCs cultured without peptide, obtained after COVID-19 vaccination. The sequence was obtained from a human donor who had a prior SARS-CoV-2 infection. CDR3 nucleotides: TGTGCCAGCAGCTTCCCAGGGGGGGGGCACTATGGCTACACCTTC. Translating gives CASSFPGGGHYGYTF.